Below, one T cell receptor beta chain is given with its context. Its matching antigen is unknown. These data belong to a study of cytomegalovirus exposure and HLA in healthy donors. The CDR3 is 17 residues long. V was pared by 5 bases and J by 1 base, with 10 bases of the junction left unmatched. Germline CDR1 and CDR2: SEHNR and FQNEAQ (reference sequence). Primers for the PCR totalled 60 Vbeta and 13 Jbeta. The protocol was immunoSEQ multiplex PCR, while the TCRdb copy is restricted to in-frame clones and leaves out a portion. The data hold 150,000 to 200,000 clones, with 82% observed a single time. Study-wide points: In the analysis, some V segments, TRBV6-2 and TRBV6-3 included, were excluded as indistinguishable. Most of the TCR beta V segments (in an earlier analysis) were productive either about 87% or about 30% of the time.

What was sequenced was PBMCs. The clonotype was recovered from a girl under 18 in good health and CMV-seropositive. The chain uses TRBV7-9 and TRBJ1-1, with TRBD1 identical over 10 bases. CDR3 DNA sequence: TGTGCCAGCAGCACGACAGGGGGCAGACATGGGAACACTGAAGCTTTCTTT. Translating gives CASSTTGGRHGNTEAFF.